The 5 T cell receptor beta chains below all came from one sample that was sequenced in a study of cytomegalovirus exposure and HLA in healthy donors. 13 Jbeta primers and 60 Vbeta primers were used for the PCR. The repertoire was sequenced with immunoSEQ multiplex PCR; TCRdb's copy has only in-frame clones and lacks some. The sample lists about 170,000 clones, over 60% occurring once. Sequencing was carried out using PBMCs. Receptors were obtained from a woman in her 50s in good health and CMV-seronegative.

This clone is a singleton in its sample. The genes are TRBV5-1 and TRBJ2-3, with TRBD2 matching over 12 bases. V shed 3 bases, J shed 4 bases, and the junction held 12 bases outside the gene matches. The CDR3 is 18 residues long. Germline-derived CDR1 and CDR2 are SGHRS and YFSETQ. DNA for the CDR3: TGCGCCAGCAGCTCAGGGCTAGCGGGGGGGCCAGATTCAGATACGCAGTATTTT. Encoded protein: CASSSGLAGGPDSDTQYF.

The chain couples TRBV7-2 to TRBJ2-7; 7 bases are shared with TRBD2. The CDR3 runs to 15 residues. Germline V CDR1 and CDR2: SGHTA, FQGNSA. Germline trimming cut 5 bases from V and 0 bases from J; bases unmatched to any gene: 7. The CDR3 DNA follows: TGTGCCAGCAGCCGGACTAGTTTCGGCTCCTACGAGCAGTACTTC. Translated, it gives CASSRTSFGSYEQYF.

This clone occurred a few times. The V and J genes are TRBV9 and TRBJ1-4; the D is unclear. V was trimmed by 2 bases and J by 1 base, leaving 9 bases between them. Germline V lookup: CDR1 SGDLS, CDR2 YYNGEE. CDR3 size: 15 residues. The CDR3 protein is CASSVLTGTNEKLFF. The DNA for the CDR3 is TGTGCCAGCAGCGTGCTAACGGGAACTAATGAAAAACTGTTTTTT. Full variable domain (outside the CDR3, taken from reference TRBV9 and TRBJ1-4): DSGVTQTPKHLITATGQRVTLRCSPRSGDLSVYWYQQSLDQGLQFLIQYYNGEERAKGNILERFSAQQFPDLHSELNLSSLELGDSALYFCASSVLTGTNEKLFFGSGTQLSVL.

This chain joins TRBV7-3 and TRBJ2-1; 10 bases match TRBD2. Germline loops: CDR1 SGHTA, CDR2 FQGTGA. Losses at the gene ends were 1 base for V and 7 bases for J; bases not matched to a gene: 7. This CDR3 is built from 16 residues. The CDR3 here is CASSLNPAGGENEQFF. Here the CDR3 DNA reads TGTGCCAGCAGCTTAAATCCAGCGGGAGGGGAGAATGAGCAGTTCTTC.

The chain uses TRBV10-2 and TRBJ1-3; no clear D gene. The germline gives CDR1 WSHSY, CDR2 SAAADI. With 7 bases removed from V and 0 bases from J, the gap between germline ends came to 16 bases. This CDR3 has 16 amino acids. The CDR3 bases are TGCGCCAGCACCGAAACGAGACGGGGCTCTGGAAACACCATATATTTT. Translating it yields CASTETRRGSGNTIYF.